Below, 16 T cell receptor beta chains from the same sample are listed, as sequenced in a study of OX40 agonist ivuxolimab in advanced cancers. Sequencing used immunoSEQ multiplex PCR; TCRdb keeps in-frame clones, though not all of them. The repertoire holds 95,000 to 150,000 clones, with just under 95% as singletons. This material consisted of CD4+ or CD8+ T cells sorted from blood, taken in a trial of the OX40 agonist ivuxolimab. These receptor sequences come from an adult with an advanced solid tumor such as melanoma, head and neck, liver or kidney cancer.

The rearrangement links TRBV5-1 to TRBJ2-5; D uncertain. CDR1 is SGHRS, CDR2 YFSETQ, per germline. The CDR3 consists of 15 residues. Trimming took 0 bases from V and 1 from J, leaving 10 bases between them. CDR3 nucleotides: TGCGCCAGCAGCTTGGAACTACCGGTCCAAGAGACCCAGTACTTC. Translation gives CASSLELPVQETQYF.

The chain couples TRBV21-1 to TRBJ2-7; the table calls TRBD2, which could not be checked here. TRBV21-1 is a pseudogene. The CDR3 loop spans 13 amino acids. The CDR3 nucleotides read TGTGCCAGCAGCAGGGAGGGACCGGCGTCCGCGTACTTC. Translation gives CASSREGPASAYF.

The chain recombines TRBV28 with TRBJ1-6; D is perhaps TRBD1 (5 bases). V gave up 6 bases and J gave up 5 bases, with 20 bases separating them. Germline V lookup: CDR1 MDHEN, CDR2 SYDVKM. The CDR3 has 17 residues. DNA of the CDR3: TGTGCCAGCAGCCAAATTACCGGGACTCAAAATAATTCACCCCTCCACTTT. As protein: CASSQITGTQNNSPLHF.

J is TRBJ2-1 and V is TRBV25-1; 11 bases line up with TRBD1. From germline, CDR1 is MGHDK and CDR2 SYGVNS. The CDR3 extends over 17 amino acids. The junction had 6 bases not matched to a gene; V was cut back by 2 bases and J by 3 bases. The CDR3 is CASSELAGTGGYNEQFF. CDR3 DNA sequence: TGTGCCAGCAGTGAACTAGCCGGGACAGGGGGCTACAATGAGCAGTTCTTC.

The rearrangement uses TRBV21-1 and TRBJ2-1; the DNA was not used to check the table's D call, TRBD2. TRBV21-1 is a pseudogene locus. The CDR3 spans 19 residues. DNA of the CDR3: TGTGCCAGCAGCAAAGCAAAGCGGGAGGACCCCAGATCCTACAATGAGCAGTTCTTC. It yields the protein CASSKAKREDPRSYNEQFF.

The chain joins TRBV6-1 to TRBJ1-2, with D hard to call. This CDR3 is 13 amino acids long. The germline CDR1 and CDR2 sequences are MNHNS and SASEGT. The V gene lost 3 bases and the J gene lost 8 bases, with 13 bases spanning the gap. The CDR3 DNA follows: TGTGCCAGCAGTGAGTCCGGGAGCGCCGGCTACACCTTC. It specifies CASSESGSAGYTF.

The gene calls are TRBV5-1 and TRBJ1-4; D not certain. Germline V gene data show CDR1 as SGHRS and CDR2 as YFSETQ. The CDR3 runs to 15 residues. Trimming took off 4 bases at V and 5 bases at J, with 15 bases between the two ends. DNA for the CDR3: TGCGCCAGCAGCAAAAACCCGAGCGTGAATGAAAAACTGTTTTTT. It is translated as CASSKNPSVNEKLFF.

The J gene is TRBJ2-4, the V gene TRBV7-9; no clear D gene. V lost 5 bases and J 2 bases, leaving 16 bases between the germline ends. The CDR3 contains 16 residues. Germline CDR1 reads SEHNR; CDR2 reads FQNEAQ (reference sequence). The CDR3 DNA reads TGTGCCAGCAGCCCCCAGTGGGAACGAACCAAAAACATTCAGTACTTC. Protein: CASSPQWERTKNIQYF.

The CDR3 coding sequence is TGTGCCAGCTCACCTTTCCCACCGACTGACAGGTCGGGTGGCTACACCTTC. Its protein is CASSPFPPTDRSGGYTF. V gene TRBV18 combines with J gene TRBJ1-2; D possibly corresponds to TRBD1 (6 bases). CDR3 length equals 17 residues. Germline-derived CDR1 and CDR2 are KGHSH and LQKENI. The V and J ends lost 3 bases and 7 bases respectively, with 24 bases between them.

This clone appeared once. The chain uses TRBV6-1 and TRBJ2-7, with D uncertain. V was clipped by 4 bases and J by 2 bases, with 9 bases between them. Germline V lookup: CDR1 MNHNS, CDR2 SASEGT. The CDR3 has 13 amino acids. In DNA, the CDR3 is TGTGCCAGCAGTGTAGGTCCCACCTACGAGCAGTACTTC. Translating it yields CASSVGPTYEQYF.

The rearrangement links TRBV6-6 to TRBJ2-3, with 9 bases fitting TRBD2. CDR3 length: 15 amino acids. CDR1 is MNHNY and CDR2 is SVGAGI in the germline V gene (reference sequence). The junction had 5 bases not matched to a gene; V was cut back by 4 bases and J by 3 bases. CDR3 sequence reads: CASSSRREGTDTQYF. DNA for the CDR3: TGTGCCAGCAGTTCTAGGCGGGAGGGGACAGATACGCAGTATTTT.

This clone came up once. The genes are TRBV5-1 and TRBJ1-1; D might be TRBD1 (6 bases). Between the trimmed V and J ends, which lost 0 bases and 7 bases, there was a span of 7 bases. Per the germline V gene, CDR1 is SGHRS and CDR2 is YFSETQ. This CDR3 is built from 12 residues. The CDR3: CASSLDRVEAFF. The DNA for the CDR3 is TGCGCCAGCAGCTTGGACAGGGTTGAAGCTTTCTTT. Looking up the rest from reference TRBV5-1 and TRBJ1-1 gives the full variable domain: KAGVTQTPRYLIKTRGQQVTLSCSPISGHRSVSWYQQTPGQGLQFLFEYFSETQRNKGNFPGRFSGRQFSNSRSEMNVSTLELGDSALYLCASSLDRVEAFFGQGTRLTVV.

The CDR3 protein is CASSVTKNTEAFF. CDR3 in DNA: TGTGCCAGCAGCGTTACCAAGAACACTGAAGCTTTCTTT. The chain carries TRBV7-2 and TRBJ1-1; D gene uncertain. This CDR3 region has 13 residues. Germline V gene sequence: CDR1 SGHTA, CDR2 FQGNSA. Trimming took 5 bases from V and 1 from J, leaving 8 bases between them.

The chain recombines TRBV14 with TRBJ2-1; D possibly uses TRBD1 or TRBD2 (6 bases each). This CDR3 comprises 18 residues. V shed 5 bases and J shed 3 bases, with 23 bases lying between them. Germline assignment: CDR1 SGHDN and CDR2 FVKESK. The CDR3 bases are TGTGCCAGCAGCACTCGACCTCTCACGGGGGCGAACTACAATGAGCAGTTCTTC. This gives the protein CASSTRPLTGANYNEQFF.

This clone was seen a single time. The chain couples TRBV7-2 to TRBJ2-2, with 12 bases that match TRBD2. This CDR3 spans 15 amino acids. Germline V gene data show CDR1 as SGHTA and CDR2 as FQGNSA. After removal of 6 bases from V and 7 bases from J, the junction contained 6 bases not matched to a gene. CDR3 residues: CASRRLAGVRGELFF. The CDR3 DNA sequence: TGTGCCAGCAGAAGACTAGCGGGAGTTCGCGGGGAGCTGTTTTTT.

CDR3 sequence reads: CASSLGNRARNTIYF. CDR3 DNA sequence: TGTGCCAGCAGTTTGGGCAACAGGGCTCGAAACACCATATATTTT. V is TRBV28 and J is TRBJ1-3; a weak D match, TRBD1 (6 bases). The CDR3 runs 15 residues. Trimming left V 3 bases short and J 5 bases short, with 14 bases between. Germline V gives CDR1 MDHEN, CDR2 SYDVKM.